Here is one TCR beta chain with its context. This specimen belongs to a study of T cell changes during pregnancy in multiple sclerosis. This table comes from immunoSEQ multiplex PCR, and its TCRdb copy is limited to in-frame clones, with some not included. The sample records about 55,000 clones, 85% to 95% being singletons. V was trimmed by 3 bases and J by 1 base, leaving 6 bases between them. Germline V lookup: CDR1 MNHEY, CDR2 SMNVEV (reference sequence). This CDR3 comprises 13 residues. The V call is TRBV27, the J call TRBJ1-1, with D hard to call. The sample here was CD8+ T cells from peripheral blood mononuclear cells, taken in the third trimester of pregnancy. This clonotype originated in a female donor with multiple sclerosis, enrolled in a pregnancy study. The CDR3 DNA follows: TGTGCCAGCAGTTTCGGTGCGAACACTGAAGCTTTCTTT. This codes for CASSFGANTEAFF.